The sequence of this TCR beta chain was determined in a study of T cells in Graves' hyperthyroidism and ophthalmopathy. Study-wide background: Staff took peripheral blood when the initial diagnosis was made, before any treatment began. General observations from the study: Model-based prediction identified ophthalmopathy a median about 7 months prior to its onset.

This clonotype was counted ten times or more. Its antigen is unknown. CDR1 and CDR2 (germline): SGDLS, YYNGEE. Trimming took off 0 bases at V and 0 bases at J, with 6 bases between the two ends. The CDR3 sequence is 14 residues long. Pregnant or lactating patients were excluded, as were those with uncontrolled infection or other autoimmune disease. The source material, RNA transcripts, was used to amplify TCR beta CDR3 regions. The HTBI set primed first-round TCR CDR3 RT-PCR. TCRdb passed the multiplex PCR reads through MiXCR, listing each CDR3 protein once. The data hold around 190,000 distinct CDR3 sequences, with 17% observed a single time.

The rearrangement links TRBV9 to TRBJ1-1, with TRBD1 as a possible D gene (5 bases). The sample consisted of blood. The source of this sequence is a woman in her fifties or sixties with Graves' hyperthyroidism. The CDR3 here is CASSVATVNTEAFF. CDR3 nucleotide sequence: TGTGCCAGCAGCGTAGCGACAGTGAACACTGAAGCTTTCTTT. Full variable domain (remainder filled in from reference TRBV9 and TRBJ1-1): DSGVTQTPKHLITATGQRVTLRCSPRSGDLSVYWYQQSLDQGLQFLIQYYNGEERAKGNILERFSAQQFPDLHSELNLSSLELGDSALYFCASSVATVNTEAFFGQGTRLTVV.